Reported below is one T cell receptor (beta chain). This record belongs to a study of T cell changes during pregnancy in multiple sclerosis. TCRdb keeps only in-frame clones here, not all; method: immunoSEQ multiplex PCR. The data show about 100,000 clones, around 92% seen once. The CDR3 has 14 amino acids. CDR1 and CDR2 (germline): SGHDT, YYEEEE. With 1 base removed from V and 2 bases from J, the gap between germline ends came to 8 bases. The receptor was derived from a female donor with multiple sclerosis, enrolled in a pregnancy study. Specimen: peripheral blood, collected in the first trimester of pregnancy. The J gene is TRBJ2-3, the V gene TRBV5-6; perhaps TRBD2 as D (5 bases). CDR3 nucleotides: TGTGCCAGCAGCTTGCCTAGCTTCACAGATACGCAGTATTTT. Residues: CASSLPSFTDTQYF.